This TCR beta chain was identified in a study of blood T cell repertoires in COVID-19. In the study overall: Acute and convalescent COVID-19 samples came from the United States, Italy and Spain. The analysed material was cDNA or gDNA that came from T cells, B-cell-depleted T cells, or PBMCs.

This CDR3 spans 14 amino acids. The V gene's germline CDR1 is MNHEY and CDR2 SVGAGI. The V gene end was trimmed by 6 bases and the J gene end by 6 bases; junction bases not matched to a gene: 3. Authors' data handling: It was from reference gene primer amplification that nucleated cell counts were estimated. Repertoires were generated with immunoSEQ multiplex PCR, while TCRdb's copy carries only in-frame clones and drops some. V, J and clone size are those of that table, while D and trimming were read from the DNA. The repertoire holds a few hundred thousand clones, around 83% seen once, with roughly 1.4% in the top ten. This clone has more than one count but fewer than ten.

The receptor's source is a woman in her thirties or forties who had recovered from COVID-19. The chain is built from TRBV6-5 and TRBJ1-5, with TRBD1 matching 12 bases. Specimen: peripheral blood. CDR3 protein: CASRPGQGAQPQHF. Here the CDR3 DNA reads TGTGCCAGCAGGCCGGGACAGGGGGCTCAGCCCCAGCATTTT.